This entry is about one T cell receptor (beta chain). Its antigen remains undetermined. No much larger clonotype is one base removed from it; base qualities were not supplied. Libraries were constructed by the immunoSEQ multiplex PCR assay. A mixture of 60 forward primers for TCR Vbeta segments and 13 reverse primers for TCR Jbeta segments was used in the multiplex PCR. A multiplex PCR assay on genomic DNA amplified the CDR3 region of rearranged TCR beta genes. The amplified TCR beta libraries were sequenced on the Illumina HiSeq System as 87-base-pair reads. The authors' analysis ran thus. A later analysis tallied tens of millions of unique TCR beta chains across the 650 to 750 repertoires, and about 12 million of those chains were shared by two or more donors. To remove PCR and sequencing errors, raw reads were error-corrected and collapsed into unique sequences using a nearest-neighbor algorithm that merged closely related sequences. Alignment of CDR3 sequences to IMGT reference sequences was used to assign V, D and J gene segments. For a sequence to be retained, at least a six-nucleotide match to both a V gene segment and a J gene segment was required. A rearrangement counted as productive if the CDR3 had no stop codons and remained in frame with V and J, and every other rearrangement counted as non-productive. CDR3 was defined according to IMGT convention as the region running from the second conserved V-encoded cysteine to the conserved J-encoded phenylalanine. The earlier analysis of approximately 500 of the donors excluded sequences that lacked an unambiguous match to a single V gene segment. An earlier analysis of a few hundred of the donors classified V segments as functional when productive rearrangements were above 56.7% and as segregating when the standard deviation between donors was above 5%. A statistical classification framework was built to diagnose cytomegalovirus status from the catalog of TCR beta chain sequences. In a later analysis, TCR nucleotide sequences were compared against IMGT/GENE-DB human TR gene sequences so that V and J genes could be assigned. In a later analysis, CDR3 sequences and most-parsimonious VDJ recombination scenarios were assigned using the TCRdist pipeline. A later analysis defined each TCR beta chain by its CDR3 amino acid sequence plus V-gene family, and excluded reads lacking a unique V-gene family. To address suspected cross-contamination and a sequencing artifact, a later analysis removed over 500 highly shared, low-generation-probability nucleotide sequences. A later analysis calculated a clonal expansion index for each public chain from normalized within-repertoire ranks of inferred template counts. In a later analysis, generation probabilities were computed using a VDJ recombination model fitted to out-of-frame rearrangements, and the results were checked against IGoR. A later analysis scored TCR-TCR, TCR-HLA and TCR-CMV co-occurrence with hypergeometric tests, applying a repertoire-size bias correction to TCR pairs. A later analysis estimated false discovery rates by permuting HLA or CMV assignments 20 times. A later analysis grouped co-occurring TCRs with DBSCAN, adding TCRdist sequence similarity when clustering within HLA-allele-positive subsets. For co-occurrence clustering, repertoires with fewer than 30,000 or more than 120,000 public chains were excluded, along with five repertoires with anomalous nucleotide sharing. What TCRdb holds here is the immuneACCESS table cut down to in-frame rearrangements. Part of the clones is not present; checked against another copy, under half of the missing clones reflect an unresolved V gene, and the others are unexplained. The V and J calls and the clone size are those of that table, but D and trimming were determined from the DNA. The sample data list under 150,000 clones, and about 82% of these were observed just once. The leading ten clones occupy approximately 1.1% of the sample.

This entry belongs to a study of cytomegalovirus exposure and HLA in healthy donors (dated by TCRdb to 2016 to 2017). Notes on the research overall: In an earlier analysis of fewer than 750 of the donors, under 300 Gb of sequence data and 117 million unique TCR beta sequences from roughly 200 million T cells were reported. Roughly 300 gigabases of sequencing data and around 85 million unique TCR sequences made up an early release that covered several hundred HLA-typed donors. The genetic ancestry cluster associated with self-reported Caucasian donors included 70% to 85% of the roughly 390 genotyped donors. The study was designed to test whether signatures of past pathogen exposure could be identified by cataloging public T cell receptors. The study used immunosequencing to profile the T cell repertoires of approximately 690 subjects and linked those repertoires to cytomegalovirus serostatus. Along with the roughly 700-subject first cohort, a separate validation cohort of over a hundred different subjects was used. To predict cytomegalovirus infection status, the study brought together high-throughput TCR immunosequencing, statistical association of individual TCRs with disease status, and machine learning. A later analysis re-analyzed previously published TCR beta repertoires from 600 to 850 donors and added high-resolution HLA genotyping to study TCR occurrence patterns. In the later analysis, no new phenotypic data were used to find candidate immune exposures; instead, reliance was placed on TCR beta sequences and their occurrence across donors. To decide whether each TCR beta V gene segment behaved as functional or pseudogenic, an earlier analysis of some 600 of the donors relied on high-throughput TCR beta sequencing. Donor age, sex, ethnicity and CMV serostatus were compiled alongside the repertoire data. Genome-wide SNP genotypes for about 65% of the roughly 670 donors were used in a later genetic analysis, which treated that subset as a discovery cohort. All discovery cohort repertoires had been generated using a single sequencing platform. HLA typing included class I and class II loci at four-digit resolution. Typing coverage differed by locus: A, B, C, DRB1 and DQB1 were typed in about 620-640 donors, DQA1 in about 510, DPA1 in some 570, and DPB1 in 450 to 480. Roughly five DR-DQ haplotypes were handled as single units for association and clustering because linkage in the cohort was strong. Across some 400 genotyped donors of the cohort, an average of roughly 200,000 unique TCR beta nucleotide sequences per donor were sequenced, and around 20% of those sequences were non-productive. Summary of the overall study and its limitations: In a later analysis, several top co-occurrence clusters were reported to appear linked to parvovirus B19, influenza, CMV and Epstein-Barr virus. According to the authors, the approach could potentially be generalized to other disease states and immunological phenotypes. Linkage disequilibrium might explain the correlated functional status among segregating V segments, but an unknown experimental factor could not be excluded. Around 16 rarely observed V segments, including chromosome 9 orphons, were excluded from the earlier analysis of some 590 of the donors because counts were too low. This cohort had only TCR beta chains sequenced, and the lack of alpha or paired-chain data limited which features could be detected. In an earlier analysis of about 600 of the donors, most TCR beta V segments appeared in productive rearrangements about 90% or about 30% of the time, broadly matching IMGT annotations. According to a later genetic analysis, donors in an Asian-associated ancestry cluster had fewer N-insertions in productive TCRs than the approximately 650-donor mean. The classifier was reported to diagnose cytomegalovirus status with high specificity and sensitivity in both the original cohort and the validation cohort. In vitro tests confirmed that a few of the cytomegalovirus-associated TCR beta chains recognize cytomegalovirus antigens. A further reported finding was that TCR beta sequences accurately predicted the HLA-A and HLA-B alleles for most subjects in the first cohort. According to a later analysis, most CMV-associated TCR beta chains appeared to be HLA-restricted, and the HLA associations seemed to be driven largely by CMV exposure. CMV serostatus was the only immune exposure information available for the cohort. The study listed 150 to 200 TCR beta chains as associated with cytomegalovirus. In a later analysis, HLA-associated TCR beta chains were found to be more clonally expanded and to have lower generation probabilities than equally common non-associated chains. Specific HLA alleles were associated with 16,951 TCR beta sequences at a false discovery rate of 0.05 in a later analysis. The sequencing pipeline was judged likely to have produced a cluster of highly shared sequence variants as a technical artifact. Presence/absence analyses assumed roughly uniform sequencing depth across donors, an assumption that may not hold. Some IMGT-functional V segments, including TRBV6-2 and TRBV6-3, could not be told apart with the 87-base-pair reads, so those segments were excluded. HLA typing was unavailable for some donors at each locus, so association tests used only the typed subset. A later analysis found that TCR association rates varied across HLA loci, with DRB1 alleles showing the most associated TCRs and HLA-C alleles the fewest. Most TCR sequences were observed very rarely across donors, whereas some public TCRs were present in many individuals. V-gene and J-gene trimming of TCR beta chains was associated with a missense DCLRE1C variant in a later genetic analysis, and the association was replicated in an independent cohort. Strong co-occurrence of HLA alleles, especially DR and DQ, made assigning TCR associations to individual alleles difficult.

The CDR3 spans 18 residues, from the cysteine through the phenylalanine. The read is trimmed to its CDR3 DNA, 54 bases read in frame from base 1. The germline V gene sets CDR1 to LGHNA and CDR2 to YSLEER. Germline trimming: 0 bases from V, 7 bases from J; junction bases outside gene matches: 9. The cohort was made up of 666 healthy bone marrow donors. At the time of sampling, every cohort member was nominally healthy, though immune exposures that went unrecorded were likely present. The donor was CMV seronegative and belonged to the group of 350 or so seronegative cohort members. Each donor provided a peripheral blood sample, and peripheral blood mononuclear cells were used for TCR beta sequencing. Genomic DNA extraction from the blood cell samples was performed with the Qiagen DNeasy Blood Extraction Kit.

The material sequenced was PBMCs. This receptor was obtained from a boy aged 5-17 years in good health and CMV-seronegative. Rearrangement joined TRBV4-3 to TRBJ2-1; 13 bases in the junction line up with TRBD2. The CDR3 corresponds to CASSQDRLAGGKVNEQFF. The DNA reads as follows: TGCGCCAGCAGCCAAGATAGACTAGCGGGAGGAAAAGTAAATGAGCAGTTCTTC.